This entry features one T cell receptor beta chain sequence. Its antigen is unknown. There were healthy Caucasian individuals from Russia, aged roughly 6 to 90, serving as donors. PBMCs were isolated at a quantity of at least 6.5 million per sample. The sample belongs to a study of blood T cells in healthy people across ages. Findings and caveats of the study: Naive and antigen-experienced cells were not separated, limiting conclusive comparison.

Primers used in a second PCR of about 6 to 11 cycles were a sample-barcoded 5' primer and a J-beta primer mix. Each CDR3 protein gets one entry after TCRdb re-called the 5' RACE reads with MiXCR. The sample holds hundreds of thousands of distinct CDR3 sequences, more than 20% seen once. This CDR3 has 15 amino acids. V was clipped by 2 bases and J by 5 bases; unmatched bases: 6. This clonotype was obtained from a man aged 65 to 79 in good health. The chain is built from TRBV12-3 or TRBV12-4 and TRBJ2-7; 10 positions agree with TRBD2. The sequenced material came from blood. Here the CDR3 reads CASSLRAGGPHEQYF. CDR3 DNA sequence: TGTGCCAGCAGTTTAAGAGCGGGAGGGCCTCACGAGCAGTACTTC.